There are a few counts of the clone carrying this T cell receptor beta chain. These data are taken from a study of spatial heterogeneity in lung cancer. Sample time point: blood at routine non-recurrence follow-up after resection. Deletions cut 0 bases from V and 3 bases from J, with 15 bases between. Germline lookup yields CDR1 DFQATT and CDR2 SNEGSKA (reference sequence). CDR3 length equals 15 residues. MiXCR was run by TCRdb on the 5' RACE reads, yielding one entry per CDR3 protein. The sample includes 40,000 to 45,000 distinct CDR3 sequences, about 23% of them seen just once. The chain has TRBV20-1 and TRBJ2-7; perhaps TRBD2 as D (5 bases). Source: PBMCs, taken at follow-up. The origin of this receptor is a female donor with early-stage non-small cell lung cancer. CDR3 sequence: CSARDSGWVSYEQYF. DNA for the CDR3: TGCAGTGCTAGAGATTCGGGGTGGGTCAGCTACGAGCAGTACTTC.